This is a list of T cell receptor beta chains from one sample in a study of CDR3 diversity in severe acne. TCRdb called the PCR reads again in MiXCR, with one record for every CDR3 protein. The sample consists of more than 85,000 distinct CDR3 sequences, about half of them appearing once. The sequenced sample was blood. Receptor source: a male donor with acne. Both conserved end residues are part of each CDR3. D genes are given only for firm matches. Rows may omit the clone size; those that give it use once, few, many or a size class.

abundance	v_gene	j_gene	d_gene	CDR3aa	CDR3nt
-	TRBV25-1	TRBJ1-1	-	CASSLQLNTEAFF	TGTGCCAGCAGTCTTCAACTAAACACTGAAGCTTTCTTT
-	TRBV25-1	TRBJ1-2	-	CASSLRVTRYGYTF	TGTGCCAGCAGTCTCCGGGTCACAAGATATGGCTACACCTTC
few	TRBV3-1	TRBJ1-1	-	CASSQVRTLNTEAFF	TGTGCCAGCAGCCAAGTCCGAACATTGAACACTGAAGCTTTCTTT
many	TRBV5-6	TRBJ2-7	TRBD1	CASSADRSYEQYF	TGTGCCAGCAGCGCGGACAGGAGCTACGAGCAGTACTTC
once	TRBV7-9	TRBJ2-7	-	CASSLYTAPRTYEQYF	TGTGCCAGCAGCTTATATACAGCGCCCCGGACTTACGAGCAGTACTTC
few	TRBV6-5	TRBJ2-2	-	CASSYLSRANTGELFF	TGTGCCAGCAGTTACCTTTCCAGGGCGAACACCGGGGAGCTGTTTTTT
medium-sized	TRBV20-1	TRBJ2-7	TRBD2	CSARILAGVGSSSYEQYF	TGCAGTGCTAGGATACTAGCGGGAGTTGGAAGTAGCTCCTACGAGCAGTACTTC
many	TRBV29-1	TRBJ2-7	-	CSVEEDGSYEQYF	TGCAGCGTTGAAGAGGACGGCTCCTACGAGCAGTACTTC
-	TRBV7-3	TRBJ2-1	-	CASSLIAGAYGNEQFF	TGTGCCAGCAGCTTAATAGCCGGAGCTTATGGCAATGAGCAGTTCTTC
-	TRBV20-1	TRBJ2-1	-	CSAVPCEGEQFF	TGCAGTGCCGTCCCCTGTGAGGGGGAGCAGTTCTTC
few	TRBV10-2	TRBJ1-5	-	CAISDRTDYHQPQHF	TGTGCCATCAGCGACAGGACAGACTACCATCAGCCCCAGCATTTT
-	TRBV4-2	TRBJ2-2	TRBD2	CASSETSGTGELFF	TGTGCCAGCAGCGAGACTAGCGGGACCGGGGAGCTGTTTTTT
-	TRBV7-2	TRBJ2-5	-	CASSLIRGQYF	TGTGCCAGCAGCTTAATCAGGGGCCAGTACTTC
once	TRBV20-1	TRBJ1-1	-	CSARDVTSGRGITEAFF	TGCAGTGCTAGAGATGTAACTAGCGGGAGGGGGATCACTGAAGCTTTCTTT
-	TRBV7-3	TRBJ2-7	TRBD2	CASSLKVRGLAGGEQYF	TGTGCCAGCAGCTTAAAGGTTCGGGGTCTAGCGGGAGGCGAGCAGTACTTC
few	TRBV4-1	TRBJ2-1	TRBD2	CASSRGGLAGGPYNEQFF	TGCGCCAGCAGCCGCGGGGGACTAGCGGGAGGGCCCTACAATGAGCAGTTCTTC
few	TRBV28	TRBJ1-3	-	CASSSVGWGNTIYF	TGTGCCAGCAGTTCGGTAGGGTGGGGAAACACCATATATTTT
-	TRBV2	TRBJ2-7	TRBD1	CASSSAGQGPFKAQYF	TGTGCCAGCAGTAGTGCGGGACAGGGACCCTTTAAGGCGCAGTACTTC
medium-sized	TRBV7-9	TRBJ2-7	-	CASNPLGRGQSYEQYF	TGTGCCAGCAACCCATTAGGGAGGGGGCAATCCTACGAGCAGTACTTC
many	TRBV29-1	TRBJ2-3	-	CSAPRTVGTDTQYF	TGCAGCGCCCCGCGGACAGTAGGTACAGATACGCAGTATTTT
many	TRBV5-1	TRBJ1-2	TRBD1	CASSRDRVMNYGYTF	TGCGCCAGCAGCCGGGACAGGGTTATGAACTATGGCTACACCTTC
-	TRBV4-3	TRBJ1-2	-	CASSQDGSYGYTF	TGCGCCAGCAGCCAAGACGGGTCCTATGGCTACACCTTC
many	TRBV20-1	TRBJ1-6	TRBD1	CSARPGQGSSPLHF	TGCAGTGCGCGACCGGGACAGGGGAGTTCACCCCTCCACTTT
-	TRBV20-1	TRBJ1-2	-	CSASSLQGTQKRGYTF	TGCAGTGCCAGCAGTCTTCAGGGGACACAGAAAAGAGGCTACACCTTC
few	TRBV4-1	TRBJ2-7	-	CASSHGLGVGEQYF	TGTGCCAGCAGCCACGGCCTGGGGGTCGGGGAGCAGTACTTC
-	TRBV20-1	TRBJ1-1	-	CSARDVTSGGPTEAFF	TGCAGTGCTAGAGATGTAACTAGCGGGGGGCCAACTGAAGCTTTCTTT
-	TRBV5-4	TRBJ1-2	-	CASTEGESGYGYTF	TGTGCCAGCACCGAAGGGGAGAGCGGGTATGGCTACACCTTC
-	TRBV29-1	TRBJ2-6	TRBD1	CSVEDRGNSGANVLTF	TGCAGCGTTGAAGACAGGGGGAACTCTGGGGCCAACGTCCTGACTTTC
few	TRBV24-1	TRBJ2-2	-	CATSDRQGDTGELFF	TGTGCCACCAGTGATAGGCAGGGTGACACCGGGGAGCTGTTTTTT
many	TRBV11-2	TRBJ2-3	TRBD2	CASSLGASGISTDTQYF	TGTGCCAGCAGCTTAGGGGCTAGCGGGATTAGCACAGATACGCAGTATTTT
many	TRBV5-6	TRBJ2-5	TRBD1	CASSLAGAGGRRETQYF	TGTGCCAGCAGCTTGGCCGGGGCAGGGGGCAGGAGGGAGACCCAGTACTTC
-	TRBV7-6	TRBJ1-3	-	CASSRTLSGNTIYF	TGTGCCAGCAGTCGGACACTCTCTGGAAACACCATATATTTT